The table lists the clone carrying this TCR beta chain with a count of one. The sample originates from a study of shared clonotypes between healthy human individuals. Overall study: The study used three CD4 naive, three CD4 memory, two CD8 naive and one CD8 memory plate per donor.

Terminally differentiated effector memory CD45RA+ cells were left out of the naive CD8 fraction, which was CD45RO-negative and positively selected for CCR7. It was at deep level that the assay was run. Sequenced by immunoSEQ multiplex PCR; TCRdb stores in-frame clones only, minus some. The sample shows roughly 2 million clones, less than 95% of them seen only once. This CDR3 has 13 residues. Unmatched junction bases numbered 8, after V lost 4 bases and J lost 5 bases. Germline V lookup: CDR1 GTSNPN, CDR2 SVGIG (reference sequence). This sequence joins TRBV30 and TRBJ2-7, with 7 positions matching TRBD1. The sequence came from a man younger than 35 in good health. Sequenced input: naive CD8+ T cells sorted from blood. CDR3 in amino acids: CAWNLQGLDEQYF. Here the CDR3 DNA reads TGTGCCTGGAACCTACAGGGGCTGGACGAGCAGTACTTC.